This T cell receptor beta chain was recovered during a study of blood T cell repertoires in COVID-19. Across the whole study: Acute and convalescent COVID-19 samples came from the United States, Italy and Spain.

Seattle's enrolled individuals joined amid active infection and were then monitored longitudinally. As processed by the authors: Reference gene primer amplification gave estimated nucleated cell counts. Measured with immunoSEQ multiplex PCR; TCRdb has only the in-frame clones, and not every one. The DNA gave D and trimming, while V, J and clone size come from that table. Of 250,000 to 350,000 clones in the sample, approximately 84% were seen once. The trim removed 3 bases at V and 5 bases at J, leaving 14 bases unmatched. From germline, CDR1 is SGDLS and CDR2 YYNGEE. The CDR3 has 18 amino acids. The clonotype was recovered from a human donor with COVID-19, enrolled during active disease. The donor label of this sample is uncertain. The chain employs TRBV9 and TRBJ2-2; 9 bases agree with TRBD2. The sequenced material came from peripheral blood. Here the CDR3 reads CASSESPYSGSDTGELFF. The CDR3 coding sequence is TGTGCCAGCAGCGAATCTCCCTATAGCGGGAGCGATACCGGGGAGCTGTTTTTT.